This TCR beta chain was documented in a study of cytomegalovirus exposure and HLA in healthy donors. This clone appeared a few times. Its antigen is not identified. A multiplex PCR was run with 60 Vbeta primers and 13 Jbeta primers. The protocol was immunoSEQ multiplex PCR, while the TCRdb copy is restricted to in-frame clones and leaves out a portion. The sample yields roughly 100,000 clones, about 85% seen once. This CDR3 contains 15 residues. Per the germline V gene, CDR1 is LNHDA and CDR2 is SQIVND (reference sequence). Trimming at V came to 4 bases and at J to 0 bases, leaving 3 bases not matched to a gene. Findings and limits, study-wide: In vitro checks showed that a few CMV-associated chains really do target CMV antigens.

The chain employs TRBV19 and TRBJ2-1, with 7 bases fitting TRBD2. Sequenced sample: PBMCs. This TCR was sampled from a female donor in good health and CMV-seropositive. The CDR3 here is CASSREGSSYNEQFF. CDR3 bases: TGTGCCAGTAGTAGGGAGGGAAGCTCCTACAATGAGCAGTTCTTC.